The following is a T cell receptor (beta chain) sequence with its context. For repertoire sequencing, the TCR beta CDR3 regions were amplified from RNA transcripts. Scientists carried out first-round RT-PCR using HTBI primers and then a second-round multiplex PCR. TCRdb reprocessed the multiplex PCR reads with MiXCR, giving one entry per CDR3 protein. Among 600,000 to 950,000 distinct CDR3 sequences listed, 35% to 50% were seen once. Lactation, pregnancy, uncontrolled infections and other autoimmune diseases were all grounds for excluding patients. An approximately 10 ml volume of fresh peripheral blood provided the PBMCs. The data stem from a study of Graves' ophthalmopathy and Graves' hyperthyroidism. Sample: peripheral blood. The source is an adult man with Graves' ophthalmopathy.

This CDR3 is CAWSGIGTGGNQAFF. DNA of the CDR3: TGTGCCTGGAGCGGGATTGGGACAGGGGGGAATCAAGCTTTCTTT. The chain carries TRBV30 and TRBJ1-1; 11 bases are a match to TRBD1. CDR1 GTSNPN and CDR2 SVGIG come from the germline V gene (reference sequence). There are 15 residues in the CDR3. V shed 3 bases, J shed 9 bases, and the junction held 12 bases outside the gene matches.